This T cell receptor (beta chain) is drawn from a study of T cells in Graves' hyperthyroidism and ophthalmopathy. The CDR3 extends over 14 amino acids. Germline CDR1 is SGHNT and CDR2 is YYREEE (reference sequence). Trimming removed 3 bases from V and 5 bases from J; junction bases left unmatched: 4. TCR beta CDR3 region amplification was performed from RNA transcripts. Researchers ran a first-round RT-PCR on the TCR CDR3 using the HTBI primer set. Using its own MiXCR run on the multiplex PCR reads, TCRdb lists one record per CDR3 protein. The table includes fewer than 750,000 distinct CDR3 sequences, around 46% detected once. General study points: The model made its ophthalmopathy prediction, and onset followed a median around six months later. Classification by a 13 V-J model distinguished ophthalmopathy from stable hyperthyroidism.

In this sample, this clonotype turned up many times. Its target is not known. A read error may explain this, as a much larger clone is one base away. Not enrolled were patients with uncontrolled infection, other autoimmune disease, pregnancy or lactation. The origin of this receptor is a woman between 18 and 29 years old with Graves' hyperthyroidism. Sequenced sample: peripheral blood or thyroid tissue (not recorded which). The chain links TRBV5-4 to TRBJ2-5; 10 positions match TRBD1. The CDR3 DNA sequence: TGTGCCAGCAGCTGGGACAGGGGAGCCGAGACCCAGTACTTC. This encodes CASSWDRGAETQYF.